The 17 T cell receptor beta chains presented below share a single source sample, sequenced in a study of T-cell reconstitution after alpha-beta-depleted transplantation in children. The TCRbeta library was prepared with unique molecular identifiers. MiXCR, applied by TCRdb to the PCR reads, yields one record per CDR3 protein. The sample lists hundreds of thousands of distinct CDR3 sequences, roughly 13% occurring once. Here the sequenced sample was PBMCs, mostly from graft donor cells, taken 360 days after TCRalphabeta/CD19-depleted stem cell transplant. These receptors were taken from a male patient under 18 who had a stem cell transplant for acute myeloid leukemia, so the T cells may come from the graft donor.

Many counts were recorded for this clonotype. J is TRBJ2-1 and V is TRBV20-1, with a tentative D call TRBD1 (6 bases). From germline, CDR1 is DFQATT and CDR2 SNEGSKA (reference sequence). V shed 6 bases and J shed 4 bases, with 22 bases lying between them. This CDR3 is 16 amino acids long. Written as DNA, the CDR3 is TGCAGTGCCCCAGACCCCTACCACAGGGAGTACAATGAGCAGTTCTTC. Translating it yields CSAPDPYHREYNEQFF.

This clonotype turned up a few times. The J gene is TRBJ2-1, the V gene TRBV20-1, with D possibly being TRBD2 (7 bases). This CDR3 has 17 amino acids. Germline loops: CDR1 DFQATT, CDR2 SNEGSKA (reference sequence). V was pared by 2 bases and J by 7 bases, with 24 bases between. The chain's CDR3 is CSARNRWRQQGLNEQFF. The DNA for the CDR3 is TGCAGTGCTAGAAATAGATGGAGGCAACAGGGACTAAATGAGCAGTTCTTC.

The table lists this clonotype with many counts. This chain uses TRBV7-2 with TRBJ2-1; the D gene is possibly TRBD1 (6 bases). In germline, CDR1 is SGHTA, CDR2 FQGNSA. The V end lost 2 bases, the J end lost 0 bases, and 8 bases lay between the germline ends. There are 15 residues in the CDR3. CDR3 sequence reads: CASSLQGSSYNEQFF. CDR3 coding DNA: TGTGCCAGCAGCTTACAGGGGAGCTCCTACAATGAGCAGTTCTTC.

CDR3 sequence reads: CASSLGERELYEQYF. The CDR3 nucleotides read TGTGCCAGCAGCTTAGGTGAGCGGGAGCTTTACGAGCAGTACTTC. V usage is TRBV11-1 and J usage is TRBJ2-7; TRBD2 aligns across 8 bases. Germline lookup yields CDR1 SGHAT and CDR2 FQDESV (reference sequence). V lost 1 base and J lost 4; bases outside the gene matches: 6. This CDR3 is built from 15 residues.

This clonotype was detected a few times. This chain joins TRBV7-9 and TRBJ1-1, with TRBD1 identical over 8 bases. Looked up from germline, CDR1 is SEHNR and CDR2 is FQNEAQ (reference sequence). Losses at the gene ends were 1 base for V and 10 bases for J; bases not matched to a gene: 14. There are 16 residues in the CDR3. The CDR3 nucleotides are TGTGCCAGCAGCTTAGATCGATGGGGCAGGGGGCAGTTAGCTTTCTTT. This gives the protein CASSLDRWGRGQLAFF.

In its sample, this clonotype was seen a few times. The chain is built from TRBV7-2 and TRBJ2-1; TRBD2 matches 7 bases. Germline V CDR1 and CDR2: SGHTA, FQGNSA. This CDR3 spans 15 amino acids. Germline trimming cut 3 bases from V and 4 bases from J; bases unmatched to any gene: 6. Here the CDR3 DNA reads TGTGCCAGCAGCTTTCACGGGGGGTTTTACAATGAGCAGTTCTTC. Translated, it gives CASSFHGGFYNEQFF.

This clonotype was detected a few times. CDR3 region: CASSLGAGAEQYF. In DNA, the CDR3 is TGTGCCAGCAGTTTGGGGGCTGGGGCCGAGCAGTACTTC. The chain uses TRBV28 and TRBJ2-7, with D tentatively TRBD1 (6 bases). This CDR3 has 13 residues. Germline CDR1 reads MDHEN; CDR2 reads SYDVKM. V shed 3 bases and J shed 6 bases, with 12 bases lying between them.

This clonotype came up a few times. The gene calls are TRBV18 and TRBJ2-4; D call uncertain. The CDR3 loop spans 13 amino acids. Germline V lookup: CDR1 KGHSH, CDR2 LQKENI. With 3 bases removed from V and 1 base from J, the gap between germline ends came to 4 bases. The CDR3 here is CASSPFAKNIQYF. DNA of the CDR3: TGTGCCAGCTCACCTTTTGCCAAAAACATTCAGTACTTC. The full variable domain, its missing parts supplied by reference TRBV18 and TRBJ2-4, is NAGVMQNPRHLVRRRGQEARLRCSPMKGHSHVYWYRQLPEEGLKFMVYLQKENIIDESGMPKERFSAEFPKEGPSILRIQQVVRGDSAAYFCASSPFAKNIQYFGAGTRLSVL.

V usage is TRBV6-5 and J usage is TRBJ2-3; D could derive from TRBD1 or TRBD2 (6 bases each). V lost 1 base, J lost 1 base, and 12 bases lay in between. Germline V lookup: CDR1 MNHEY, CDR2 SVGAGI. This CDR3 region has 16 residues. CDR3 in DNA: TGTGCCAGCAGTTACTTTTGGGGGGCAGGCACAGATACGCAGTATTTT. This translates into CASSYFWGAGTDTQYF.

This clonotype was counted between two and nine times. This chain uses TRBV28 with TRBJ1-1, with TRBD1 matching 7 bases. Trimming took 4 bases from V and 2 from J; bases not matched to a gene: 4. Germline loops: CDR1 MDHEN, CDR2 SYDVKM. The length of the CDR3 is 14 residues. The CDR3 spells CASSYRQGNTEAFF. CDR3 in DNA: TGTGCCAGCAGTTATCGACAGGGTAACACTGAAGCTTTCTTT.

This clonotype was seen a handful of times. The chain uses TRBV7-8 and TRBJ2-1, with 11 bases matching TRBD2. Germline lookup yields CDR1 SGHVS and CDR2 FQNEAQ. V lost 5 bases and J lost 4; bases outside the gene matches: 4. The CDR3 covers 15 residues. CDR3 in DNA: TGTGCCAGCAGCAGACTAGCGGGACGGTACAATGAGCAGTTCTTC. Protein sequence: CASSRLAGRYNEQFF.

This clonotype occurred a few times. This chain joins TRBV12-3 or TRBV12-4 and TRBJ2-7, with a tentative D call TRBD2 (6 bases). CDR3 length equals 15 residues. V dropped 7 bases and J dropped 3 bases, with 19 bases sitting between them. CDR3 nucleotide sequence: TGTGCCAGCACCCTGGGACTTAAGATTAACTACGAGCAGTACTTC. It is translated as CASTLGLKINYEQYF.

This clonotype occurred a few times. This sequence joins TRBV28 and TRBJ2-1; 14 positions match TRBD2. The CDR3 extends over 21 amino acids. Germline V lookup: CDR1 MDHEN, CDR2 SYDVKM. V lost 4 bases to trimming and J lost 4 bases; unmatched junction nucleotides: 18. In DNA, the CDR3 is TGTGCCAGCAGTTCTCCTCCAATGGGACTAGCGGGAGCACGTCCTTACAATGAGCAGTTCTTC. Translation: CASSSPPMGLAGARPYNEQFF.

This clonotype was picked up many times. The V call is TRBV7-6, the J call TRBJ2-4; D uncertain. This CDR3 region has 15 residues. The V and J ends lost 1 base and 7 bases respectively, with 14 bases between them. Germline CDR1 SGHVS, CDR2 FNYEAQ. This chain's CDR3 is CASSLVGEIGNIQYF. In nucleotides, the CDR3 is TGTGCCAGCAGCTTAGTGGGTGAAATAGGGAACATTCAGTACTTC.

This rearrangement joins TRBV10-1 to TRBJ1-5, with TRBD1 matching over 10 bases. The CDR3 totals 17 residues. Per germline, CDR1 WNHNN and CDR2 SYGVQD (reference sequence). V shed 0 bases, J shed 3 bases, and the junction held 5 bases outside the gene matches. CDR3 in amino acids: CASSESWTGGFNQPQHF. Here the CDR3 DNA reads TGCGCCAGCAGTGAGTCTTGGACAGGGGGGTTCAATCAGCCCCAGCATTTT.

The rearrangement links TRBV7-8 to TRBJ1-6; D not resolved. Germline-derived CDR1 and CDR2 are SGHVS and FQNEAQ. This CDR3 region has 15 residues. Trimming removed 3 bases at V and 8 bases at J, with 14 bases between. CDR3 nucleotides: TGTGCCAGCAGCTTCGGGCACGGTGGGGATTCACCCCTCCACTTT. Translated: CASSFGHGGDSPLHF.

This clonotype has only a few counts. The chain is built from TRBV6-4 and TRBJ1-2; D is ambiguous. V was cut by 4 bases and J by 4 bases, with 16 bases left in between. Germline V gene sequence: CDR1 MRHNA, CDR2 SNTAGT. The CDR3 has 15 amino acids. CDR3 protein: CASSAEEGTVYGYTF. The CDR3 coding sequence is TGTGCCAGCAGTGCCGAGGAGGGTACGGTCTATGGCTACACCTTC.